This is a list of T cell receptor beta chains from one sample in a study of cytomegalovirus exposure and HLA in healthy donors. Sequenced by immunoSEQ multiplex PCR; TCRdb stores in-frame clones only, minus some. This table has roughly 220,000 clones, approximately 70% appearing once. Sequencing was performed on PBMCs. These receptors were collected from a man in his forties in good health and CMV-seropositive. The CDR3 runs from the conserved cysteine through the conserved F or W. The D gene is left open where the match is weak. Only some rows state a clone size, as once, few, many or a class for expanded clones.

clone size: .; J gene: TRBJ1-2; V gene: TRBV10-3; D gene: .; CDR3 protein: CAISEEQIYGYTF; CDR3 DNA: TGTGCCATCAGTGAGGAACAGATATATGGCTACACCTTC
clone size: few; J gene: TRBJ1-5; V gene: TRBV4-3; D gene: .; CDR3 protein: CASSHGTANDQPQHF; CDR3 DNA: TGCGCCAGCAGCCACGGGACTGCCAACGATCAGCCCCAGCATTTT
clone size: few; J gene: TRBJ2-3; V gene: TRBV11-2; D gene: TRBD2; CDR3 protein: CASSLVWRGGPDTQYF; CDR3 DNA: TGTGCCAGCAGCTTAGTTTGGCGGGGGGGCCCAGATACGCAGTATTTT
clone size: .; J gene: TRBJ1-5; V gene: TRBV19; D gene: .; CDR3 protein: CASSQGSNQPQHF; CDR3 DNA: TGTGCCAGTAGTCAGGGGTCCAATCAGCCCCAGCATTTT
clone size: .; J gene: TRBJ2-2; V gene: TRBV18; D gene: .; CDR3 protein: CASSPALNTGELFF; CDR3 DNA: TGTGCCAGCTCACCAGCGCTGAACACCGGGGAGCTGTTTTTT
clone size: .; J gene: TRBJ1-1; V gene: TRBV6-1; D gene: .; CDR3 protein: CASSVRTDITEAFF; CDR3 DNA: TGTGCCAGCAGTGTACGGACAGACATCACTGAAGCTTTCTTT
clone size: .; J gene: TRBJ2-3; V gene: TRBV14; D gene: .; CDR3 protein: CASSQETASTDTQYF; CDR3 DNA: TGTGCCAGCAGCCAAGAAACAGCTAGCACAGATACGCAGTATTTT
clone size: .; J gene: TRBJ1-2; V gene: TRBV7-9; D gene: TRBD1; CDR3 protein: CASTPGGIPDYGYTF; CDR3 DNA: TGTGCCAGCACCCCAGGGGGAATCCCGGACTATGGCTACACCTTC
clone size: once; J gene: TRBJ1-4; V gene: TRBV2; D gene: .; CDR3 protein: CASSEPAATNEKLFF; CDR3 DNA: TGTGCCAGCAGTGAACCGGCAGCAACTAATGAAAAATTGTTTTTT
clone size: few; J gene: TRBJ2-3; V gene: TRBV4-1; D gene: .; CDR3 protein: CASSQVQDTDTQYF; CDR3 DNA: TGCGCCAGCAGCCAAGTACAGGACACAGATACGCAGTATTTT
clone size: .; J gene: TRBJ2-3; V gene: TRBV11-2; D gene: TRBD2; CDR3 protein: CASSRRGGPGDTQYF; CDR3 DNA: TGTGCCAGCAGCCGACGGGGGGGGCCCGGAGATACGCAGTATTTT
clone size: few; J gene: TRBJ1-3; V gene: TRBV10-2; D gene: TRBD1; CDR3 protein: CASSGQGGNTIYF; CDR3 DNA: TGCGCCAGCAGCGGACAGGGGGGAAACACCATATATTTT
clone size: .; J gene: TRBJ2-1; V gene: TRBV4-3; D gene: TRBD2; CDR3 protein: CASSHQLLAGVYNEQFF; CDR3 DNA: TGCGCCAGCAGCCACCAATTGCTAGCGGGGGTTTACAATGAGCAGTTCTTC
clone size: .; J gene: TRBJ1-2; V gene: TRBV2; D gene: TRBD1; CDR3 protein: CASSQGQGGHYGYTF; CDR3 DNA: TGTGCCAGCAGTCAGGGACAGGGCGGTCACTATGGCTACACCTTC
clone size: .; J gene: TRBJ2-6; V gene: TRBV5-5; D gene: .; CDR3 protein: CASSFPRTAQSGANVLTF; CDR3 DNA: TGTGCCAGCAGCTTTCCCCGGACAGCCCAATCTGGGGCCAACGTCCTGACTTTC
clone size: .; J gene: TRBJ2-2; V gene: TRBV28; D gene: TRBD2; CDR3 protein: CASTSGGLNTGELFF; CDR3 DNA: TGTGCCAGCACCTCGGGGGGTTTGAACACCGGGGAGCTGTTTTTT
clone size: .; J gene: TRBJ2-7; V gene: TRBV5-1; D gene: .; CDR3 protein: CASSLEGGFSSYEQYF; CDR3 DNA: TGCGCCAGCAGCTTGGAGGGGGGGTTTAGCTCCTACGAGCAGTACTTC
clone size: .; J gene: TRBJ1-5; V gene: TRBV4-1; D gene: .; CDR3 protein: CASSQEVGDYSNQPQHF; CDR3 DNA: TGCGCCAGCAGCCAAGAAGTAGGGGACTATAGCAATCAGCCCCAGCATTTT
clone size: .; J gene: TRBJ2-3; V gene: TRBV25-1; D gene: .; CDR3 protein: CASSITDTQYF; CDR3 DNA: TGTGCCAGCAGTATAACAGATACGCAGTATTTT
clone size: .; J gene: TRBJ1-1; V gene: TRBV6-6; D gene: .; CDR3 protein: CASSNRGGMNTEAFF; CDR3 DNA: TGTGCCAGCAGTAACCGCGGGGGGATGAACACTGAAGCTTTCTTT
clone size: .; J gene: TRBJ1-2; V gene: TRBV2; D gene: .; CDR3 protein: CASGARGGYTF; CDR3 DNA: TGTGCCAGCGGGGCGAGGGGGGGCTACACCTTC
clone size: .; J gene: TRBJ1-5; V gene: TRBV7-9; D gene: .; CDR3 protein: CSSSLGTVQPQHF; CDR3 DNA: TGTTCCAGCAGCTTAGGAACAGTCCAGCCCCAGCATTTT
clone size: .; J gene: TRBJ2-1; V gene: TRBV27; D gene: TRBD1; CDR3 protein: CASSRVGQGVYNEQFF; CDR3 DNA: TGTGCCAGCAGCCGGGTGGGACAGGGGGTGTACAATGAGCAGTTCTTC
clone size: .; J gene: TRBJ2-7; V gene: TRBV15; D gene: .; CDR3 protein: CATAPAVVGYEQYF; CDR3 DNA: TGTGCCACTGCCCCGGCGGTGGTAGGCTACGAGCAGTACTTC
clone size: .; J gene: TRBJ1-1; V gene: TRBV7-9; D gene: .; CDR3 protein: CASSSTTFLNTEAFF; CDR3 DNA: TGTGCCAGCAGCTCAACAACATTTCTGAACACTGAAGCTTTCTTT
clone size: .; J gene: TRBJ1-2; V gene: TRBV5-4; D gene: TRBD1; CDR3 protein: CASSLPGQGGLRGYYGYTF; CDR3 DNA: TGTGCCAGCAGCTTGCCCGGACAGGGAGGGTTAAGGGGTTACTATGGCTACACCTTC
clone size: .; J gene: TRBJ2-7; V gene: TRBV5-4; D gene: .; CDR3 protein: CASSRDRDSISYEQYF; CDR3 DNA: TGTGCCAGCAGCAGGGACCGGGACTCCATCTCCTACGAGCAGTACTTC
clone size: .; J gene: TRBJ1-2; V gene: TRBV29-1; D gene: .; CDR3 protein: CSVPLGGADYGYTF; CDR3 DNA: TGCAGCGTTCCCTTAGGGGGGGCCGACTATGGCTACACCTTC
clone size: .; J gene: TRBJ1-6; V gene: TRBV5-1; D gene: .; CDR3 protein: CASSAGDGSPLHF; CDR3 DNA: TGCGCCAGCAGCGCGGGGGACGGATCACCCCTCCACTTT
clone size: .; J gene: TRBJ2-2; V gene: TRBV2; D gene: .; CDR3 protein: CASSEFAGELFF; CDR3 DNA: TGTGCCAGCAGTGAGTTCGCCGGGGAGCTGTTTTTT
clone size: .; J gene: TRBJ2-1; V gene: TRBV9; D gene: TRBD2; CDR3 protein: CASSARTSVGEQFF; CDR3 DNA: TGTGCCAGCAGCGCCCGGACTAGCGTGGGTGAGCAGTTCTTC